This T cell receptor beta chain originates from a study of tumor-infiltrating lymphocytes in primary liver carcinoma. Between roughly 20 and 30 mg of unsorted bulk tissue served as the source from which RNA and DNA were co-extracted. Enrolled patients were chronically infected with HBV and treatment-naive. The germline CDR1 and CDR2 sequences are SGHAT and FQNNGV. The CDR3 extends over 15 amino acids. Using a constant-region primer together with ProtoScript II reverse transcriptase, TCR beta cDNA was made from 500 ng of total RNA. Slightly modified ARM-PCR with three nested multiplex PCR rounds yielded TCR beta libraries. A C-beta reverse primer and TRBV1-TRBV30 forward primers served in each of the first two PCR rounds, at 10 cycles apiece. TCRdb itself ran the multiplex PCR reads through MiXCR, one entry per CDR3 protein. The sample has about 84,000 distinct CDR3 sequences; 72% are singletons. On this clonotype: Its ends do not fully match the called genes, so a read error is possible.

The sequenced sample was liver tumor tissue from sampling region 1. Sample subset: tumor region T1, superior pole. This clonotype originated in a middle-aged man with primary liver carcinoma and hepatitis B virus infection. The rearrangement links TRBV11-2 to TRBJ1-3; D not certain. CDR3 sequence: CANSLNSVSGNTIYF. DNA for the CDR3: TGTGCCAACAGCTTAAATAGCGTATCTGGAAACACCATATATTTT.